The TCR beta chain described here comes from a study of T cells in Graves' hyperthyroidism and ophthalmopathy. This clonotype was observed many times. The source material, RNA transcripts, was used to amplify TCR beta CDR3 regions. Initially, a first-round RT-PCR of the TCR CDR3 employed the HTBI primer set. Using its own MiXCR run on the multiplex PCR reads, TCRdb lists one record per CDR3 protein. Of approximately 870,000 distinct CDR3 sequences listed, around 39% were seen once; the top ten hold around 10%. The CDR3 covers 14 residues. The V gene's germline CDR1 is SGHDT and CDR2 YYEEEE. Trimming removed 4 bases at V and 2 bases at J, with 13 bases between.

The sample consisted of blood. This sequence originates from a man aged 18 to 30 with Graves' hyperthyroidism. The chain carries TRBV5-6 and TRBJ2-7; D is possibly TRBD1 (5 bases). CDR3 DNA: TGTGCCAGCAGCCCCCTGGGGCAGACCTACGAGCAGTACTTC. It encodes CASSPLGQTYEQYF.